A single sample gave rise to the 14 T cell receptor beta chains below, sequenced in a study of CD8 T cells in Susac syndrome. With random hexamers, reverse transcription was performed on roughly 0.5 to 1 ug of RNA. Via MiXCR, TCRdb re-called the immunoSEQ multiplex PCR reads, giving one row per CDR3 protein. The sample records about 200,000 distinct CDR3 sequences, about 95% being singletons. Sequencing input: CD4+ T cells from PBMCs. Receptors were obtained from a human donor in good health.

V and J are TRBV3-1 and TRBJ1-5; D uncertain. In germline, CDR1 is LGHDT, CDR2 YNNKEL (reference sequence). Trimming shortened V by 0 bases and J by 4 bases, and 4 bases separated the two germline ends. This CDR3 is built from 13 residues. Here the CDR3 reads CASSQERNQPQHF. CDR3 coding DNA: TGTGCCAGCAGCCAAGAGAGAAATCAGCCCCAGCATTTT.

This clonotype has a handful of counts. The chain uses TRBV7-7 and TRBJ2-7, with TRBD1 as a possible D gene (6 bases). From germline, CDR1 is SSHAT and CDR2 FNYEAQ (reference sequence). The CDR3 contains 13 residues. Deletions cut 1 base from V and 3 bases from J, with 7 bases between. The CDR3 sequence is CASSLGTVYEQYF. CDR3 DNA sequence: TGTGCCAGCAGCTTAGGGACAGTCTACGAGCAGTACTTC.

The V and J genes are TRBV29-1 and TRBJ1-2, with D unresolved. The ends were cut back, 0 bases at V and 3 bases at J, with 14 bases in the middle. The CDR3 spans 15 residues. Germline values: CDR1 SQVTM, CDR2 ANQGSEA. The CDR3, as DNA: TGCAGCGTTGAAGATCGGGGAAGGAAGGACTATGGCTACACCTTC. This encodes CSVEDRGRKDYGYTF.

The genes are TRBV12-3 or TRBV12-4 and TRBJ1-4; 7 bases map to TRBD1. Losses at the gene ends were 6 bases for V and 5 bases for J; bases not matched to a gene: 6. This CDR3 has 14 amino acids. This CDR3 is CASSRDSTNEKLFF. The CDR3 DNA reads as TGTGCCAGCAGCCGGGACAGTACAAATGAAAAACTGTTTTTT.

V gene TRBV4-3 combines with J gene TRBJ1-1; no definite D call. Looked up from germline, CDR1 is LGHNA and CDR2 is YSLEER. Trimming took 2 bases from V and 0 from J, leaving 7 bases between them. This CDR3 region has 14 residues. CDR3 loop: CASSQLTVNTEAFF. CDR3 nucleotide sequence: TGCGCCAGCAGCCAACTGACCGTGAACACTGAAGCTTTCTTT.

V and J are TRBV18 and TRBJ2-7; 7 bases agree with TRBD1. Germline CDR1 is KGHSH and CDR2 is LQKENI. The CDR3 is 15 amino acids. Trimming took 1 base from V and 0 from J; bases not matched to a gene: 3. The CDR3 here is CASSPRQGSSYEQYF. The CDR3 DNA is TGTGCCAGCTCACCACGACAGGGCAGCTCCTACGAGCAGTACTTC.

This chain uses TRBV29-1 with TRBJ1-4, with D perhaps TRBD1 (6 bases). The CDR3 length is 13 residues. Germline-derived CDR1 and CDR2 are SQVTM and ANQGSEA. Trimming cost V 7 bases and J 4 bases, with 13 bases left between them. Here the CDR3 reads CSGSNRDNEKLFF. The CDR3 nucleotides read TGCAGCGGATCCAACAGGGATAATGAAAAACTGTTTTTT.

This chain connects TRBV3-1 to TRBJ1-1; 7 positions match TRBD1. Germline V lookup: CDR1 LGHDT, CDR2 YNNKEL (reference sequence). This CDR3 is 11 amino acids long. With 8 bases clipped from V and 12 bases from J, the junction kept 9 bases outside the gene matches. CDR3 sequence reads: CASRDRAVTFF. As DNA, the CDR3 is TGTGCCAGCCGCGACAGGGCCGTGACTTTCTTT.

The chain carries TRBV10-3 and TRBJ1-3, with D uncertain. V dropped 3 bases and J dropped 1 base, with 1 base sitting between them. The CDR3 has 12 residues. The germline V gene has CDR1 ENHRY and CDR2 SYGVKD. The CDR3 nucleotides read TGTGCCATCAGTGAATCTGGAAACACCATATATTTT. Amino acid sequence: CAISESGNTIYF.

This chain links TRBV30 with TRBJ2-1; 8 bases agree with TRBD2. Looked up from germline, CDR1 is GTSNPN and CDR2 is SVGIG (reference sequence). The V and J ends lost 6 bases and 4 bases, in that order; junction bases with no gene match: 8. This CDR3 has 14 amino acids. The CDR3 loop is CACPSGSGYNEQFF. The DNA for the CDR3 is TGTGCCTGTCCTAGCGGGTCCGGGTACAATGAGCAGTTCTTC.

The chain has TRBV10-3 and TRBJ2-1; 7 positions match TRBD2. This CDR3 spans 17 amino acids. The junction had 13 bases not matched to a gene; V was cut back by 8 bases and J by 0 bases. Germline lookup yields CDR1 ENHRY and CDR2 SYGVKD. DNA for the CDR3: TGTGCCATCGGCCTTGAGCGGGGAACCTACTCCTACAATGAGCAGTTCTTC. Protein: CAIGLERGTYSYNEQFF.

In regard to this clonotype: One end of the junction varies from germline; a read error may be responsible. The chain's CDR3 is CSVGRDRDTETFF. CDR3 DNA: TGCAGCGTTGGACGTGACAGAGACACTGAAACTTTCTTT. This chain connects TRBV29-1 to TRBJ1-1; D possibly corresponds to TRBD1 (5 bases). Per germline, CDR1 SQVTM and CDR2 ANQGSEA. This CDR3 comprises 13 residues.

DNA of the CDR3: TGTGCCAGCAGCCTGGACAGGGGGCTTGAGCAGTTCTTC. It translates to CASSLDRGLEQFF. The chain links TRBV3-1 to TRBJ2-1; 11 bases align to TRBD1. There are 13 residues in the CDR3. The germline CDR1 and CDR2 sequences are LGHDT and YNNKEL (reference sequence). After removal of 4 bases from V and 9 bases from J, the junction contained 2 bases not matched to a gene.

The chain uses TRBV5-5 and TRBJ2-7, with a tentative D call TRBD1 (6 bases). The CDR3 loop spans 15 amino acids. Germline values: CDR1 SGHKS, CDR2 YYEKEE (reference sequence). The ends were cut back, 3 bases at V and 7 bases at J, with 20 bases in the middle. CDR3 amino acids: CASSSGTPTLREQYF. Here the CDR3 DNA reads TGTGCCAGCAGCTCCGGGACACCGACCCTGCGGGAGCAGTACTTC.